This TCR beta chain derives from a study of T-cell reconstitution after alpha-beta-depleted transplantation in children. As regards this clonotype: Its specificity is not known.

Germline V gives CDR1 SGDLS, CDR2 YYNGEE. The CDR3 extends over 16 amino acids. Trimming took 3 bases from V and 5 from J; bases not matched to a gene: 8. Preparation of the TCRbeta library used unique molecular identifiers. MiXCR was run by TCRdb on the PCR reads, yielding one entry per CDR3 protein. This table holds a few hundred thousand distinct CDR3 sequences, under 15% found once. Study-level results: Several patients had high TCRbeta diversity at day 60; it came from surviving recipient T cells and thymic progenitors. Alpha-beta T cells present about two months after transplant were reported to originate from several hundred expanded graft clones. Newly generated T cells supplied most T-cell counts and diversity one year post-transplant.

Sequences were derived from PBMCs, mostly from graft donor cells, sampled 360 days after TCRalphabeta/CD19-depleted stem cell transplant. The source is a male patient between 5 and 17 years old who had a stem cell transplant for acute myeloid leukemia, so the T cells may come from the graft donor. The rearrangement uses TRBV9 and TRBJ2-5, with TRBD1 matching 12 bases. The CDR3 DNA sequence: TGTGCCAGCAGCGCTCCGGGACAGGGGGCGAGGGAGACCCAGTACTTC. It is translated as CASSAPGQGARETQYF.